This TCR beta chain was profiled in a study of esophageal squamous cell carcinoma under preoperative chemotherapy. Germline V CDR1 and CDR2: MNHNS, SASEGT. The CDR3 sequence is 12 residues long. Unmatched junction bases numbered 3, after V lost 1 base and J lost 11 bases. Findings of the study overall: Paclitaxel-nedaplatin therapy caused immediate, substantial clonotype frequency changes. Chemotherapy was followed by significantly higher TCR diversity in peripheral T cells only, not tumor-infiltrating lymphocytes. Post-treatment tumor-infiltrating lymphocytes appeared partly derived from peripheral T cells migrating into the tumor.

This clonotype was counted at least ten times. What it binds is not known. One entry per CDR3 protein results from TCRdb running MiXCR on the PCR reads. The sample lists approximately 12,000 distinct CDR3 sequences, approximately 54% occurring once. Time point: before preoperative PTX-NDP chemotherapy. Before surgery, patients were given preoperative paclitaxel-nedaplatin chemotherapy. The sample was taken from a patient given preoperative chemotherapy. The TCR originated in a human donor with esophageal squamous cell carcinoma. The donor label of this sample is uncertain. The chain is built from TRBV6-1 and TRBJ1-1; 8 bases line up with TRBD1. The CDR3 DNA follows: TGTGCCAGCAGTGAAGGGACAGGGCTTGCTTTCTTT. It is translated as CASSEGTGLAFF.